A selection of T cell receptor beta chains follows, all from one sample in a study of control samples from healthy donors and cancer patients. Libraries were prepared by immunoSEQ multiplex PCR; TCRdb keeps only in-frame clonotypes and omits some of them. The data hold about 92,000 clones, with roughly four fifths observed a single time. The sequenced sample was blood. Source of these receptors: a woman aged 55 to 70 in good health. Each CDR3 is given without its conserved first and last residue. The D gene is left open where the match is weak.

cdr3_length | j_call | d_call | v_call | cdr3_aa
13 | TRBJ2-7 | TRBD2 | TRBV6-2/TRBV6-3 | ASSIGLAGSYEQY
13 | TRBJ2-1 | NA | TRBV4-2 | ASSQDKLVNNEQF
10 | TRBJ2-7 | NA | TRBV6-5 | AVTGNTYEQY
13 | TRBJ2-1 | TRBD2 | TRBV11-2 | ASSSWTSGNNEQF
13 | TRBJ2-3 | NA | TRBV7-8 | ASSLGRKGADTQY
13 | TRBJ1-2 | TRBD1 | TRBV6-5 | ASTPTGVENYGYT
15 | TRBJ1-3 | NA | TRBV11-2 | ASSLEGRSGPINTIY
13 | TRBJ2-2 | TRBD1 | TRBV3-1/TRBV3-2 | ATNGRTGDTGELF
11 | TRBJ1-2 | NA | TRBV6-6 | ASTSLSNYGYT
13 | TRBJ2-1 | TRBD2 | TRBV27 | ASKTGLAGDNEQF
11 | TRBJ1-5 | NA | TRBV12-3/TRBV12-4 | ASSRRGNQPQH
14 | TRBJ1-6 | TRBD1 | TRBV15 | ATSRDRAGGDSPLH
12 | TRBJ2-1 | TRBD1 | TRBV6-4 | ASSVDRVNNEQF
12 | TRBJ1-1 | NA | TRBV19 | ASSTGGRFTEAF
11 | TRBJ2-3 | NA | TRBV28 | ASSSLLSDTQY
11 | TRBJ1-1 | NA | TRBV5-1 | ASSSGLDTEAF
13 | TRBJ2-7 | NA | TRBV28 | ASSLRVGRGDEQY
12 | TRBJ1-1 | NA | TRBV5-4 | ASSSRTVNTEAF
12 | TRBJ1-1 | NA | TRBV7-6 | ASSLGPGVTEAF
14 | TRBJ2-7 | TRBD2 | TRBV23-1 | ASPHGLAGGPHEQY
11 | TRBJ2-7 | NA | TRBV6-5 | ASRGDKYYEQY
11 | TRBJ1-1 | NA | TRBV19 | ASSILVSTEAF
14 | TRBJ1-1 | NA | TRBV28 | ASSLFGQIKNTEAF
13 | TRBJ2-2 | NA | TRBV7-2 | ASSLRGGGTGELF
13 | TRBJ2-2 | TRBD1 | TRBV28 | ASSLGGQGAGELF
13 | TRBJ1-2 | NA | TRBV5-1 | ASSPRTESNYGYT